The clone carrying this T cell receptor beta chain was recorded a few times. Per germline, CDR1 SGHRS and CDR2 YFSETQ. J gave up 8 bases and V 3 bases, and 6 bases lay outside the gene matches. The CDR3 loop spans 13 amino acids. UMIs and sample barcodes were carried by the TCR alpha and TCR beta cDNA libraries that 5'RACE produced using constant-segment primers. Each CDR3 protein is one row after TCRdb ran MiXCR on the 5' RACE reads. Seen here are about 110,000 distinct CDR3 sequences, 15% to 20% observed once, and the top ten hold approximately 5%. The data were obtained in a study of T-cell memory formation after mild COVID-19.

The rearrangement uses TRBV5-1 and TRBJ1-1, with 8 positions matching TRBD1. Sequenced material: PBMCs or a T cell subset sorted from them (not recorded which). This receptor was identified in a young man who had mild COVID-19 (a few samples of this study predate the infection). Cell type and time point are not known. The CDR3 loop reads CASSSGQGAEAFF. CDR3 in DNA: TGCGCCAGCAGCTCAGGACAGGGCGCCGAAGCTTTCTTT.